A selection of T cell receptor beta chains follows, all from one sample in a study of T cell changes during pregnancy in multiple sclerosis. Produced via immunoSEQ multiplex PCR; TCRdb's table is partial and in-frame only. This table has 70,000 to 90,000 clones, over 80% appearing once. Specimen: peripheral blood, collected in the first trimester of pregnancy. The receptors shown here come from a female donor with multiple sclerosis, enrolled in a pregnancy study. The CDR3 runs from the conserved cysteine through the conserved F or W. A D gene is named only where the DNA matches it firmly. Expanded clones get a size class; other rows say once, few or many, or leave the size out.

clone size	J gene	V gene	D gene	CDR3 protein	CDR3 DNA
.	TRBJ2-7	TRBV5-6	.	CASSLPRQSGFLPEQYF	TGTGCCAGCAGCTTGCCCCGACAATCAGGATTTCTTCCCGAGCAGTACTTC
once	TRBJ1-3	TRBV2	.	CASSARGSGNTIYF	TGTGCCAGCAGTGCCAGGGGCTCTGGAAACACCATATATTTT
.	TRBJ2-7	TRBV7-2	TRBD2	CASSLSGTSAPQRYF	TGTGCCAGCAGCCTTTCCGGGACTAGCGCACCCCAGAGGTACTTC
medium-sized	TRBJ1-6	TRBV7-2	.	CASSLVARGDSPLHF	TGTGCCAGCAGCTTAGTGGCCAGGGGAGATTCACCCCTCCACTTT
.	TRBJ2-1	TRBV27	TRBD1	CASATGTLYNEQFF	TGTGCCAGCGCGACAGGGACCTTATACAATGAGCAGTTCTTC
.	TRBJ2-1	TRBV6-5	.	CASSYWGLSYNEQFF	TGTGCCAGCAGTTACTGGGGACTCTCTTACAATGAGCAGTTCTTC
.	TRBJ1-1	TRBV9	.	CASSVHSKGPEAFF	TGTGCCAGCAGCGTCCACAGCAAAGGTCCTGAAGCTTTCTTT
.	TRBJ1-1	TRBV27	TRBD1	CASSFPGQVGTEAFF	TGTGCCAGCAGTTTTCCTGGACAGGTGGGAACTGAAGCTTTCTTT
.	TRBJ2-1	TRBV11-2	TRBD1	CASSLWTGGPFF	TGTGCCAGCAGCTTATGGACAGGGGGGCCGTTCTTC
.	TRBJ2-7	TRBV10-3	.	CAISEGRSGSTYEQYF	TGTGCCATCAGTGAGGGTAGGAGCGGATCCACCTACGAGCAGTACTTC